The present T cell receptor (beta chain) was sequenced within a study of T cell repertoires in cytomegalovirus infection. Study-wide context: HLA-B-restricted CMV epitopes that are well studied were used alongside recently identified HLA-C-restricted ones. From public TCR beta signatures came an indication of both CMV infection and matching HLA type. Study findings and constraints: Summed public TCR beta family frequency identified CMV carriers bearing the relevant HLA. In two of eight donors, the top clonotype was HLA-C-restricted CMV-specific.

TCRdb ran MiXCR on the reads and lists one entry per CDR3 protein. The sample lists hundreds of thousands of distinct CDR3 sequences; roughly a third were seen once. The CDR3 loop spans 15 amino acids. Deletions cut 4 bases from V and 0 bases from J, with 10 bases between. CDR1 and CDR2 (germline): MNHNS, SASEGT. Only a few counts were recorded for this clonotype. Its specificity is unknown. The source of this sequence is a human donor in good health (CMV status not recorded). Some clones in this sample may be carry-over from other donors' samples. The chain carries TRBV6-1 and TRBJ2-1, with D maybe TRBD1 (6 bases). The sequenced sample was cultured PBMCs, obtained from culture after CMV antigen stimulation. In DNA form, the CDR3 reads TGTGCCAGCAGTGGACAGGACCTCTCCTACAATGAGCAGTTCTTC. The encoded protein is CASSGQDLSYNEQFF.